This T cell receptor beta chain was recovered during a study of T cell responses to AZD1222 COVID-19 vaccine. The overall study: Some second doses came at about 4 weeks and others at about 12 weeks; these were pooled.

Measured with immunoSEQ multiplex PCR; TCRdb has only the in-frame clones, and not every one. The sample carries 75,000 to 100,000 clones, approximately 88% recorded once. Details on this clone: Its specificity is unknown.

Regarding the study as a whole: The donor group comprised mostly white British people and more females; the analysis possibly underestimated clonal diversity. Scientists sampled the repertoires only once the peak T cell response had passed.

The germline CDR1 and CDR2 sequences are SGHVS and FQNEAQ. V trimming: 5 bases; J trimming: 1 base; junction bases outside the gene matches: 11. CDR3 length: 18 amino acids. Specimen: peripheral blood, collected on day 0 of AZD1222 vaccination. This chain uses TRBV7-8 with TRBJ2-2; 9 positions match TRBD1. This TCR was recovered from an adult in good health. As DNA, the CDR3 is TGTGCCAGCAGCCCAGCCCCGAGGGACAGGGAGAACACCGGGGAGCTGTTTTTT. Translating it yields CASSPAPRDRENTGELFF.